This TCR beta chain was sequenced in a study of T-cell memory formation after mild COVID-19 (dated by TCRdb to the early 2020s). In the study overall: TCR sequence clusters from the two donors were largely donor specific. Longitudinal TCRalpha and TCRbeta repertoire sequencing tracked T-cell clones expanding and contracting after mild COVID-19 in two donors. The cohort comprised two young, previously healthy adult volunteers, one female and one male. What the study reported, not specific to this receptor: Some responding clones were detected in pre-infection memory, which suggested that pre-existing cross-reactive memory T cells had joined the SARS-CoV-2 response. Whether the second-wave clones peaking on day 37 were SARS-CoV-2 specific was not confirmed. Contracting CD4+ clones appeared mostly in the CM and EM memory subsets, whereas CD8+ clones were enriched in EMRA. Clones contracting from day 15 to 85 had balanced CD4/CD8 phenotypes, while a second wave expanding from day 15 to 37 was biased towards CD4+. The study covered only a couple of mild cases, and larger cohorts including severe cases with pre-infection samples were considered necessary.

Data came from an Illumina NovaSeq 6000. cDNA libraries for TCRalpha and TCRbeta were prepared by 5'RACE using constant-segment primers, with sample barcodes and unique molecular identifiers added. Trizol reagent was used to extract RNA from every sample. Library amplification was performed in two PCR steps, and a second sample barcode and Illumina TruSeq adapters were introduced in the second step. Sequencing of the libraries was done on an Illumina NovaSeq, producing 2 x 150 bp paired-end reads. The original pipeline was this. The reads were demultiplexed and collapsed into UMI-guided consensus sequences using migec v1.2.7. Using mixcr v2.1.11, the UMI consensuses were aligned to TRA and TRB V and J templates and assembled into clonotypes. Clonotypes were classified as expanded or contracted when called significant by both edgeR and NoisET, with noise models trained on biological replicates. edgeR calls used a false discovery rate-adjusted p below 0.01 and a log2 fold-change threshold of 1. As an exploratory analysis of dynamics, max-normalized trajectories of the 1000 most abundant clonotypes were examined by PCA with hierarchical clustering. The CD4 or CD8 phenotype of responding clones was assigned using the separately sequenced CD4+ and CD8+ repertoires. TCRdb cleaned the public reads at Q25 with fastp, built clones with MiXCR and kept in-frame beta chains. For every CDR3 protein sequence, its rows merge into one entry that carries the most common genes and DNA. The V and J calls were not made by the authors but by TCRdb's processing. For this sample the table gives about 560,000 distinct CDR3 sequences, of which about 20% were detected only once. Jointly, the top ten make up around 9.2% of the sample.

Ficoll-Paque density gradient centrifugation was the method used to isolate PBMCs. To note about this clonotype: It lacks a known antigen. No base-level quality is on record; no much larger clone is a single base apart.

From its cysteine to its phenylalanine, the CDR3 spans 14 amino acids. The read is trimmed to its CDR3 DNA, 42 bases read in frame from base 1. CDR1 and CDR2 (SEHNR, FQNEAQ) derive from the germline V gene (reference sequence). Ends trimmed: V by 4 bases, J by 7 bases; bases unmatched to a gene: 9. The clonotype was recovered from an adult woman who had mild COVID-19 (a few samples of this study predate the infection). The sample titles of this study are shuffled in the database, so cell type and time point are left out; the donor was told from shared clones. Input material: PBMCs or a T cell subset sorted from them (not recorded which). This sequence uses TRBV7-9 and TRBJ2-7; 8 bases in the middle match TRBD2. The CDR3 loop reads CASSSGGGREEQYF. The nucleotide sequence is given as TGTGCCAGCAGCTCCGGCGGGGGGCGGGAGGAGCAGTACTTC.